The 4 T cell receptor beta chains below all came from one sample that was sequenced in a study of OX40 agonist ivuxolimab in advanced cancers. This table comes from immunoSEQ multiplex PCR, and its TCRdb copy is limited to in-frame clones, with some not included. The sample has 70,000 or so clones, 80% to 90% seen once. Here the sequenced sample was CD4+ or CD8+ T cells sorted from blood, taken in a trial of the OX40 agonist ivuxolimab. These receptors were collected from an adult with an advanced solid tumor such as melanoma, head and neck, liver or kidney cancer.

The genes are TRBV2 and TRBJ2-2, with D possibly TRBD2 on 5 matching bases. The CDR3 contains 14 residues. CDR1 is SNHLY, CDR2 FYNNEI, per germline. Trimming cost V 4 bases and J 2 bases, with 8 bases left between them. The CDR3 protein is CASSVGENTGELFF. For the CDR3, the DNA is TGTGCCAGCAGTGTCGGGGAAAACACCGGGGAGCTGTTTTTT.

This rearrangement joins TRBV30 to TRBJ1-1; D gene uncertain. There are 18 residues in the CDR3. Germline assignment: CDR1 GTSNPN and CDR2 SVGIG (reference sequence). The V gene lost 4 bases and the J gene lost 2 bases, with 26 bases spanning the gap. The CDR3 nucleotides read TGTGCCTGGAAAGGGATCACCGATATTTGGGTGCTCAACACTGAAGCTTTCTTT. Its protein product is CAWKGITDIWVLNTEAFF.

V usage is TRBV19 and J usage is TRBJ1-1; D is perhaps TRBD1 (5 bases). The V end lost 8 bases, the J end lost 2 bases, and 9 bases lay between the germline ends. In germline, CDR1 is LNHDA, CDR2 SQIVND (reference sequence). The CDR3 loop spans 12 amino acids. The CDR3 bases are TGTGCCAGTGAAGGGGTTAACACTGAAGCTTTCTTT. Encoded protein: CASEGVNTEAFF.

This clone is a singleton in its sample. The J gene is TRBJ1-2, the V gene TRBV27; D uncertain. Trimming took 0 bases from V and 0 from J, leaving 11 bases between them. The CDR3 is 16 amino acids. Germline loops: CDR1 MNHEY, CDR2 SMNVEV (reference sequence). CDR3 protein: CASSLSRPNANYGYTF. The CDR3 region has the DNA TGTGCCAGCAGTTTATCGAGACCCAACGCTAACTATGGCTACACCTTC.